The count of the clone carrying this T cell receptor beta chain is one. Antigen specificity is unknown. This sample is drawn from a study of long-term antiretroviral therapy in people with HIV. Study findings and constraints: Whichever time point was examined, clones expanded before ART dominated the repertoire. Relative to transplant donor controls, diversity remained lower despite increasing after ART. Data on ART adherence, viral resistance or therapy changes were unavailable.

The V segment lost 4 bases and the J segment 0 bases; nucleotides outside the gene matches: 11. Per germline, CDR1 SEHNR and CDR2 FQNEAQ (reference sequence). The CDR3 contains 18 residues. The authors ran the immunoSEQ assay, v3.0, at survey level. Sequencing was designed to cover roughly 40,000-55,000 T-cell genomes in each sample. Measured with immunoSEQ multiplex PCR; TCRdb has only the in-frame clones, and not every one. The sample carries about 48,000 clones, around 84% recorded once. The clonotype comes from a woman in her late teens or twenties with HIV. Sequences were derived from unsorted PBMCs, sampled 0.8 years after starting antiretroviral therapy. This chain uses TRBV7-9 with TRBJ1-3; 8 nucleotides agree with TRBD1. The CDR3 protein is CASSSIPGQEISGNTIYF. The CDR3, as DNA: TGTGCCAGCAGCTCGATACCGGGACAGGAGATCTCTGGAAACACCATATATTTT.